A selection of T cell receptor beta chains follows, all from one sample in a study of technical replicates of blood from four donors. The table came from immunoSEQ multiplex PCR; TCRdb's copy has only in-frame clones and leaves some out. Of 75,000 to 90,000 clones in the sample, approximately 90% were seen once. Sequencing input: T cells isolated from PBMCs. Source of these receptors: a human donor in good health. Both conserved end residues are part of each CDR3. D genes are given only for firm matches. Size is omitted from some rows. Given values are once, few, many or a class for expanded clones.

.	12	.	TRBV2	TRBJ2-3	CASSAEADTQYF	TGTGCCAGCAGTGCTGAGGCAGATACGCAGTATTTT
.	14	TRBD2	TRBV30	TRBJ2-7	CAWRVAGFSYEQYF	TGTGCCTGGAGGGTAGCGGGTTTCTCCTACGAGCAGTACTTC
.	14	.	TRBV29-1	TRBJ2-2	CSVRSASNTGELFF	TGCAGCGTCCGGAGCGCTTCGAACACCGGGGAGCTGTTTTTT
.	16	.	TRBV4-2	TRBJ1-3	CASSQENRNSGNTIYF	TGTGCCAGCAGCCAAGAGAACAGGAACTCTGGAAACACCATATATTTT
.	15	.	TRBV5-1	TRBJ1-4	CASSLLSPTNEKLFF	TGCGCCAGCAGCTTGTTATCTCCAACTAATGAAAAACTGTTTTTT
.	15	.	TRBV6-1	TRBJ1-5	CASLPQGASNQPQHF	TGTGCCAGCCTCCCCCAAGGGGCGAGCAATCAGCCCCAGCATTTT
.	12	.	TRBV6-6	TRBJ1-2	CASRTSNYGYTF	TGTGCCAGCAGGACATCTAACTATGGCTACACCTTC
.	14	.	TRBV9	TRBJ1-6	CASSLSGGVSPLHF	TGTGCCAGCAGCCTATCGGGGGGCGTCTCACCCCTCCACTTT
.	13	.	TRBV5-1	TRBJ2-7	CASSIREGYEQYF	TGCGCCAGCAGCATCCGGGAAGGTTACGAGCAGTACTTC
.	14	.	TRBV5-5	TRBJ1-5	CASSLGSSNQPQHF	TGTGCCAGCAGCTTGGGTAGTAGCAATCAGCCCCAGCATTTT
.	11	.	TRBV5-4	TRBJ2-7	CATILRDEQYF	TGTGCCACCATTCTGAGGGACGAGCAGTACTTC
.	18	TRBD2	TRBV30	TRBJ2-5	CAWSASSGGKANQETQYF	TGTGCCTGGAGTGCCTCTAGCGGGGGGAAAGCAAACCAAGAGACCCAGTACTTC
.	14	.	TRBV7-2	TRBJ2-5	CASRKQGEDWAQYF	TGTGCCAGCAGGAAACAGGGAGAGGATTGGGCCCAGTACTTC
.	14	TRBD2	TRBV10-1	TRBJ2-7	CASSASGSVHEQYF	TGCGCCAGCAGTGCTAGCGGGAGTGTACACGAGCAGTACTTC
.	15	TRBD1	TRBV4-1	TRBJ1-1	CASRARGLGNTEAFF	TGCGCCAGCAGGGCCAGGGGGCTGGGGAACACTGAAGCTTTCTTT
.	14	TRBD1	TRBV30	TRBJ2-7	CAWRRDRALYEQYF	TGTGCCTGGAGGCGGGACAGGGCTCTCTACGAGCAGTACTTC
.	14	.	TRBV6-1	TRBJ1-2	CASSEDSSNYGYTF	TGTGCCAGCAGTGAGGACAGCTCTAACTATGGCTACACCTTC
.	14	.	TRBV15	TRBJ1-5	CATSQGLLNQPQHF	TGTGCCACCAGTCAGGGCCTACTCAATCAGCCCCAGCATTTT
.	11	.	TRBV6-1	TRBJ2-7	CASSDRGKQGF	TGTGCCAGCAGTGATAGGGGTAAGCAGGGCTTC
.	15	TRBD1	TRBV4-1	TRBJ1-5	CASRQNRGKNQPQHF	TGCGCCAGCAGACAAAACAGGGGAAAGAATCAGCCCCAGCATTTT
once	16	.	TRBV9	TRBJ2-2	CASSVDLATSTGELFF	TGTGCCAGCAGCGTAGATCTAGCTACTAGCACCGGGGAGCTGTTTTTT
once	15	.	TRBV11-2	TRBJ2-7	CASSLTGSSSYEQYF	TGTGCCAGCAGCTTGACGGGTTCGAGCTCCTACGAGCAGTACTTC
.	16	.	TRBV4-2	TRBJ2-5	CASSQGKAAVQETQYF	TGTGCCAGCAGCCAAGGGAAAGCAGCGGTACAAGAGACCCAGTACTTC
.	14	TRBD1	TRBV15	TRBJ1-1	CAAGDRGLNTEAFF	TGTGCCGCCGGCGACAGGGGGCTTAACACTGAAGCTTTCTTT
.	16	TRBD1	TRBV5-1	TRBJ1-4	CASSLGQGDRREKLFF	TGCGCCAGCAGCTTGGGACAGGGGGATCGAAGGGAAAAACTGTTTTTT
.	16	TRBD2	TRBV2	TRBJ2-1	CASSGIAGGGINEQFF	TGTGCCAGCAGTGGTATAGCGGGAGGGGGCATCAATGAGCAGTTCTTC
.	13	TRBD1	TRBV2	TRBJ2-1	CASTGTGYNEQFF	TGTGCCAGCACCGGGACAGGCTACAATGAGCAGTTCTTC
few	14	TRBD2	TRBV6-6	TRBJ2-1	CASSSGLAGNEQFF	TGTGCCAGCAGTTCGGGACTAGCGGGGAATGAGCAGTTCTTC
.	14	TRBD1	TRBV5-1	TRBJ2-7	CASSYRGRTYEQYF	TGCGCCAGCAGCTACAGGGGACGGACCTACGAGCAGTACTTC
.	15	TRBD1	TRBV5-4	TRBJ2-2	CASSLDRGVTGELFF	TGTGCCAGCAGCTTGGACAGGGGAGTCACCGGGGAGCTGTTTTTT
.	13	.	TRBV4-1	TRBJ2-5	CASSQETLETQYF	TGCGCCAGCAGCCAAGAAACTCTGGAGACCCAGTACTTC
.	13	.	TRBV30	TRBJ1-2	CAWSLTLNYGYTF	TGTGCCTGGAGTCTGACACTTAACTATGGCTACACCTTC
few	16	TRBD1	TRBV5-1	TRBJ1-1	CASSLQGGGMNTEAFF	TGCGCCAGCAGCTTACAGGGGGGAGGGATGAACACTGAAGCTTTCTTT
.	14	TRBD2	TRBV6-1	TRBJ2-1	CASRQAGAYNEQFF	TGTGCCAGCAGGCAAGCGGGAGCCTATAATGAGCAGTTCTTC
.	15	TRBD2	TRBV14	TRBJ2-1	CASSQVAGGPDEQFF	TGTGCCAGCAGCCAAGTGGCGGGGGGGCCGGATGAGCAGTTCTTC
.	15	.	TRBV11-3	TRBJ1-2	CASSRDSSLGYGYTF	TGTGCCAGCAGTCGGGACTCTTCCCTGGGGTATGGCTACACCTTC
once	13	.	TRBV18	TRBJ2-3	CASSPVSTDTQYF	TGTGCCAGCTCACCCGTCAGCACAGATACGCAGTATTTT
.	15	TRBD1	TRBV4-1	TRBJ2-1	CASSLRTGSYNEQFF	TGCGCCAGCAGCCTCCGGACAGGCTCCTACAATGAGCAGTTCTTC
.	17	.	TRBV27	TRBJ1-1	CASSFRHGRGRNTEAFF	TGTGCCAGCAGTTTCCGCCATGGAAGGGGGAGGAACACTGAAGCTTTCTTT
.	11	.	TRBV10-2	TRBJ2-7	CASGSSYEQYF	TGCGCCAGCGGGAGCTCCTACGAGCAGTACTTC
.	14	.	TRBV7-8	TRBJ2-1	CASSLQGEVAEQFF	TGTGCCAGCAGCTTACAGGGGGAGGTTGCTGAGCAGTTCTTC
.	15	.	TRBV4-1	TRBJ2-1	CASSQDRFSDNEQFF	TGCGCCAGCAGCCAAGATAGATTCTCGGACAATGAGCAGTTCTTC
.	16	.	TRBV18	TRBJ2-5	CASSLVTSGVKETQYF	TGTGCCAGCTCACTCGTGACTTCCGGGGTAAAAGAGACCCAGTACTTC
.	15	.	TRBV5-6	TRBJ2-1	CASSFVPTTYNEQFF	TGTGCCAGCAGCTTCGTTCCCACAACCTACAATGAGCAGTTCTTC
.	11	.	TRBV6-6	TRBJ1-6	CASRSALRILF	TGTGCCAGCAGAAGCGCGCTCCGGATCCTCTTT
.	17	TRBD1	TRBV11-2	TRBJ2-7	CASSSETGGAGAYEQYF	TGTGCCAGCAGCTCGGAGACAGGGGGCGCAGGGGCCTACGAGCAGTACTTC
.	12	.	TRBV21-1	TRBJ1-1	CASSKGGTEAFF	TGTGCCAGCAGCAAGGGGGGCACTGAAGCTTTCTTT
.	13	.	TRBV21-1	TRBJ1-1	CASSKGQDPEAFF	TGTGCCAGCAGCAAAGGACAGGACCCTGAAGCTTTCTTT
.	14	.	TRBV6-5	TRBJ2-2	CASSPDRGGGELFF	TGTGCCAGCAGTCCGGACAGAGGCGGTGGGGAGCTGTTTTTT
.	15	TRBD1	TRBV11-2	TRBJ2-7	CASSSLRGRTYEQYF	TGTGCCAGCAGCTCCCTCAGGGGGCGAACCTACGAGCAGTACTTC
.	16	TRBD2	TRBV27	TRBJ2-7	CASSPKLAGGTYEQYF	TGTGCCAGCAGCCCTAAACTAGCGGGAGGGACCTACGAGCAGTACTTC